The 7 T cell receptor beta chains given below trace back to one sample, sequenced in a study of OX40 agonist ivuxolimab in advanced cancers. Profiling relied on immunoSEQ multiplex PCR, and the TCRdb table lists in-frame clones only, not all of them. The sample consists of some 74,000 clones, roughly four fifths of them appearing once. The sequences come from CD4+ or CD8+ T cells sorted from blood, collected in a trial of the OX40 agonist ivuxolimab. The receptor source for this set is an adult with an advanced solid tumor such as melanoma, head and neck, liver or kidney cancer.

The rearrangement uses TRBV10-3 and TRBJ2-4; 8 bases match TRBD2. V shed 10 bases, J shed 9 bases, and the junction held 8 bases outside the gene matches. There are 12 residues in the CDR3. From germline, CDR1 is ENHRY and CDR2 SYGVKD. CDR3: CATRPGGSIQYF. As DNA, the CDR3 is TGTGCCACGCGCCCGGGGGGGAGCATTCAGTACTTC.

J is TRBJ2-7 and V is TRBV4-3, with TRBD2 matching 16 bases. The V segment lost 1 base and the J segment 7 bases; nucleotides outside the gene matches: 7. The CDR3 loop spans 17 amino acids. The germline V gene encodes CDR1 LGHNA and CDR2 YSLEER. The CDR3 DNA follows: TGCGCCAGCAGCCAAGGACCGGGACTAGCGGGGGGGCAGGAGCAGTACTTC. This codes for CASSQGPGLAGGQEQYF.

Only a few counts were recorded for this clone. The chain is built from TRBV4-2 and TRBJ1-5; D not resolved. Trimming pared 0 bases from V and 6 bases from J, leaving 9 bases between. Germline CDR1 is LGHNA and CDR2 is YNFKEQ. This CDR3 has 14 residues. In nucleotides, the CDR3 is TGTGCCAGCAGCCAAGATCTGGCGGGTCAGCCCCAGCATTTT. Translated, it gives CASSQDLAGQPQHF.

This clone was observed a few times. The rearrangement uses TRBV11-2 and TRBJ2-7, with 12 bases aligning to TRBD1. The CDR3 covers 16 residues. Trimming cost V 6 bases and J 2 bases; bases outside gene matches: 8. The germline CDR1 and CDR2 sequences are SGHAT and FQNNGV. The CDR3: CASSLTGQGAPYEQYF. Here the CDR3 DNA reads TGTGCCAGCAGTTTAACGGGACAGGGGGCACCCTACGAGCAGTACTTC.

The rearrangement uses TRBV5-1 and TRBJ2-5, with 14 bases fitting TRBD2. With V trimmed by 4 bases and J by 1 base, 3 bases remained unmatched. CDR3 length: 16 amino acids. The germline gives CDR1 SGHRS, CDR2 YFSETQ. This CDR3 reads CASSLGLAGAQETQYF. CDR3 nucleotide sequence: TGCGCCAGCAGCCTGGGACTAGCGGGGGCCCAAGAGACCCAGTACTTC.

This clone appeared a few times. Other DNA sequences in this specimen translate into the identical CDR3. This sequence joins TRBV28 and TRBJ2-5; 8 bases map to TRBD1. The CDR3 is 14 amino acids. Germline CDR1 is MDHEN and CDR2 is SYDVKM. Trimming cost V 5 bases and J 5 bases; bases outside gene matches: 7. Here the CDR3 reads CASSRGQARETQYF. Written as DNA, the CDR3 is TGTGCCAGCAGTCGGGGACAGGCGAGGGAGACCCAGTACTTC.

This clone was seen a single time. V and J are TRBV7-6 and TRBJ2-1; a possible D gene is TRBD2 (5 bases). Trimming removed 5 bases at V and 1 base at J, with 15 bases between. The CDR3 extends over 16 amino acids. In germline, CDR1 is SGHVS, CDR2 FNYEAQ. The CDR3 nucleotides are TGTGCCAGCAGCCCCCGCCCGGGATCGTCCTACAATGAGCAGTTCTTC. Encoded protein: CASSPRPGSSYNEQFF. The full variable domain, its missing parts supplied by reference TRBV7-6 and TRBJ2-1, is GAGVSQSPRYKVTKRGQDVALRCDPISGHVSLYWYRQALGQGPEFLTYFNYEAQQDKSGLPNDRFSAERPEGSISTLTIQRTEQRDSAMYRCASSPRPGSSYNEQFFGPGTRLTVL.